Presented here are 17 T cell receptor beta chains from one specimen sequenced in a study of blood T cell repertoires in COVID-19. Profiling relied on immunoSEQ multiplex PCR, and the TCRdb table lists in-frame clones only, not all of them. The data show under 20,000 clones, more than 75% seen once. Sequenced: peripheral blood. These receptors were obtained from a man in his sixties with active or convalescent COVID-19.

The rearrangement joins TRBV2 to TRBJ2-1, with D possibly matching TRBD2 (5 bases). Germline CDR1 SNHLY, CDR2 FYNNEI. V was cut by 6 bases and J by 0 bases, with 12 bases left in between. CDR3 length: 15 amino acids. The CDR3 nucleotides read TGTGCCAGCAGCCGGACTGCGAGCTCCTACAATGAGCAGTTCTTC. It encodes CASSRTASSYNEQFF.

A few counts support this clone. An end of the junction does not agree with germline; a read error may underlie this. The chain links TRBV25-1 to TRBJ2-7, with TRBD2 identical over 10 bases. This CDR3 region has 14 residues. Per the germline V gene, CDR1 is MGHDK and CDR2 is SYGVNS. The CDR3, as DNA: TGTGCCACCAGTGTAGCGGGAGGCTTCTACGAGCAGTACTTC. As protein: CATSVAGGFYEQYF.

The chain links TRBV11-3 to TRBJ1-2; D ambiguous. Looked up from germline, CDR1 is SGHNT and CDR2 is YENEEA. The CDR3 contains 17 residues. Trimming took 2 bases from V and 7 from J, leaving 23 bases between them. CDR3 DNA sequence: TGTGCCAGCAGCTTAAAGACTAACGGAGTGTCGGGGATTGGCTACACCTTC. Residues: CASSLKTNGVSGIGYTF.

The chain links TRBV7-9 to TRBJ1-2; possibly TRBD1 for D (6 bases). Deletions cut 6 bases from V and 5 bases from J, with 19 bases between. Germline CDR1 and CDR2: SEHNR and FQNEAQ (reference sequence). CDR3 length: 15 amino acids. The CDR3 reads CASSSLVGAGYGYTF. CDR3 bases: TGTGCCAGCAGTTCTCTGGTGGGGGCTGGATATGGCTACACCTTC.

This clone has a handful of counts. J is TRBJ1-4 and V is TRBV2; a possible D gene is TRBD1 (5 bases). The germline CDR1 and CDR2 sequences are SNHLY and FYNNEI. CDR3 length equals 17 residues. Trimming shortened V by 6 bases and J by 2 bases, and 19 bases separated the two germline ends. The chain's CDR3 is CASRNRAGPVTNEKLFF. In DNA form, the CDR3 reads TGTGCCAGCAGAAATCGGGCAGGGCCTGTTACTAATGAAAAACTGTTTTTT.

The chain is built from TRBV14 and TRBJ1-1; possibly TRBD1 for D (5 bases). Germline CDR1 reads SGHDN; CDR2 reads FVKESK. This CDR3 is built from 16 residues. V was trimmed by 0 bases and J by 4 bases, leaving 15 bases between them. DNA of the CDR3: TGTGCCAGCAGCCAAGATAGTGGCAGGGTAGTCACTGAAGCTTTCTTT. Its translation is CASSQDSGRVVTEAFF. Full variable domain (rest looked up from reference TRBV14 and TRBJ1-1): EAGVTQFPSHSVIEKGQTVTLRCDPISGHDNLYWYRRVMGKEIKFLLHFVKESKQDESGMPNNRFLAERTGGTYSTLKVQPAELEDSGVYFCASSQDSGRVVTEAFFGQGTRLTVV.

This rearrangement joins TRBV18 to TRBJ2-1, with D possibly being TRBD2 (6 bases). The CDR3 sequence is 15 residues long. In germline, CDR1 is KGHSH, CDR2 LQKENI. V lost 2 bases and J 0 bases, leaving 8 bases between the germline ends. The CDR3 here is CASSPAGLSYNEQFF. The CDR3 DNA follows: TGTGCCAGCTCACCAGCGGGGCTCTCCTACAATGAGCAGTTCTTC.

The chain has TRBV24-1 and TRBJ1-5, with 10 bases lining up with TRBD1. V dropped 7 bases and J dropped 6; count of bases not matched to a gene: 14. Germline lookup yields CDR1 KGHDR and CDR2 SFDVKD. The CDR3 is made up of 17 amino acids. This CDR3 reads CATSPPLDRGHTQPQHF. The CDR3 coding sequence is TGTGCCACCAGCCCCCCCTTAGACAGGGGGCATACTCAGCCCCAGCATTTT.

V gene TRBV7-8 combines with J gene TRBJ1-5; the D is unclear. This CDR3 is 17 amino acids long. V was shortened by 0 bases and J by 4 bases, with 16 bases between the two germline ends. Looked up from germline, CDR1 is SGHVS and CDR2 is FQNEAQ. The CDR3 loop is CASSLAAGSGRNQPQHF. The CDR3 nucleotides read TGTGCCAGCAGCTTAGCGGCGGGGTCCGGGCGTAATCAGCCCCAGCATTTT.

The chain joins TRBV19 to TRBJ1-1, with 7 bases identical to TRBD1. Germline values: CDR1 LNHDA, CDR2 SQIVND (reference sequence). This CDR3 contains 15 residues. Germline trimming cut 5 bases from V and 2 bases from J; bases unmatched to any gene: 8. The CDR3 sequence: CASSWAGGHNTEAFF. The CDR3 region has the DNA TGTGCCAGTAGTTGGGCAGGGGGGCACAACACTGAAGCTTTCTTT.

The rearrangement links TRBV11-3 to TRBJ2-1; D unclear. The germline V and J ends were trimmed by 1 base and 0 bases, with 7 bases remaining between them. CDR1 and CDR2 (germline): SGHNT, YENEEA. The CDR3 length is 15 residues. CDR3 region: CASSLVAGSYNEQFF. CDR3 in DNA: TGTGCCAGCAGCTTAGTCGCCGGCTCCTACAATGAGCAGTTCTTC.

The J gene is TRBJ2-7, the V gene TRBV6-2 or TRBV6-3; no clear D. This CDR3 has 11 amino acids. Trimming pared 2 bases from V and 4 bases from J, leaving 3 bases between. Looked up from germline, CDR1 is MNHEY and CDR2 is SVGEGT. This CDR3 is CASSYQYEQYF. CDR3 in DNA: TGTGCCAGCAGTTACCAGTACGAGCAGTACTTC.

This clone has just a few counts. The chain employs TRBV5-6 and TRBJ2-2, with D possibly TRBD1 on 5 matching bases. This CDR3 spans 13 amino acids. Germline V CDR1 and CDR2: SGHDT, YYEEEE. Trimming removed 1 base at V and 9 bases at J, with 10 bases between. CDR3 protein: CASSLYRGRELFF. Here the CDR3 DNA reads TGTGCCAGCAGCTTGTATAGGGGCCGGGAGCTGTTTTTT.

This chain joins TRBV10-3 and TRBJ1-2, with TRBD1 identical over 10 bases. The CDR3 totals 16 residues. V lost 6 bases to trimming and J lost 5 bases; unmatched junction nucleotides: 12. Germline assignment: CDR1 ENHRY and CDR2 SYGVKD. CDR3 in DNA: TGTGCCATCAGGGAAATTCGGACAGGGGGTGGTTATGGCTACACCTTC. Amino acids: CAIREIRTGGGYGYTF.

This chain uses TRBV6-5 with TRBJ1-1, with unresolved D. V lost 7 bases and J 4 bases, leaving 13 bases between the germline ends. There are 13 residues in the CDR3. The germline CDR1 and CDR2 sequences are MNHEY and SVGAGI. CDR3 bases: TGTGCCAGCAAGAGGGAGGGAGGCACTGAAGCTTTCTTT. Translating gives CASKREGGTEAFF.

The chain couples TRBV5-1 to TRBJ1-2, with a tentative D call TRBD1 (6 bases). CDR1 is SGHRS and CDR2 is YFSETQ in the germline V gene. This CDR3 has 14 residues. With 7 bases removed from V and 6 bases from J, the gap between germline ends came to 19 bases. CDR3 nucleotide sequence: TGCGCCAGCTCTTTTAATGGCGGGGGGCATGGCTACACCTTC. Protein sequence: CASSFNGGGHGYTF. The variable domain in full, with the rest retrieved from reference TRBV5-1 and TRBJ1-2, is KAGVTQTPRYLIKTRGQQVTLSCSPISGHRSVSWYQQTPGQGLQFLFEYFSETQRNKGNFPGRFSGRQFSNSRSEMNVSTLELGDSALYLCASSFNGGGHGYTFGSGTRLTVV.

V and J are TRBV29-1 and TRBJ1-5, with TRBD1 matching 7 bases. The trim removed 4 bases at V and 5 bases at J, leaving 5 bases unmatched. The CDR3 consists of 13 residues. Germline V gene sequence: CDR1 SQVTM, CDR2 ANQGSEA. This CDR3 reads CSVGSQGDQPQHF. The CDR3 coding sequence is TGCAGCGTTGGTTCCCAGGGGGATCAGCCCCAGCATTTT.